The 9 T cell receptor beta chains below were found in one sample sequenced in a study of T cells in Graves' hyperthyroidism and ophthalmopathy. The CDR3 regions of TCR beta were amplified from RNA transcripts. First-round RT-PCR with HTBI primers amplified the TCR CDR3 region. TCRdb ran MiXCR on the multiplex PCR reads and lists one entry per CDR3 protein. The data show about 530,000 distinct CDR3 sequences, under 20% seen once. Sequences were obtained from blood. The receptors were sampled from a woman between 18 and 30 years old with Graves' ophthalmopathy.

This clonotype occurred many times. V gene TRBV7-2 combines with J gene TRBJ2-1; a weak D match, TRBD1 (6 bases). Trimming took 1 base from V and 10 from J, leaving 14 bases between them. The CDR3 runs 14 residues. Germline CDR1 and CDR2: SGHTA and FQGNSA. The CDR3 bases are TGTGCCAGCAGCTTAGATTCAGGGGCCAAGGAGCAGTTCTTC. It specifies CASSLDSGAKEQFF.

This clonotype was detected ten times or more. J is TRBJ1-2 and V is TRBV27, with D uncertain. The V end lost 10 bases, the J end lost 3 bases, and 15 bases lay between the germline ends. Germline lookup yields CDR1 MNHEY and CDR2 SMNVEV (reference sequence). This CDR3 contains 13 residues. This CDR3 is CATRGSPDYGYTF. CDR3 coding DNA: TGTGCCACCCGAGGGAGCCCGGACTATGGCTACACCTTC.

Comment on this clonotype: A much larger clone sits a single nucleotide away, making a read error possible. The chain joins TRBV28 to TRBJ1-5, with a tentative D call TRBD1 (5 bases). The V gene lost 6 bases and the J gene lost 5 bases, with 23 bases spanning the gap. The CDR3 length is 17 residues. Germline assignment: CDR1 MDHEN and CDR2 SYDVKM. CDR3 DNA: TGTGCCAGCAGACCCCGACAGACGCGGGGTATAGATCAGCCCCAGCATTTT. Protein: CASRPRQTRGIDQPQHF.

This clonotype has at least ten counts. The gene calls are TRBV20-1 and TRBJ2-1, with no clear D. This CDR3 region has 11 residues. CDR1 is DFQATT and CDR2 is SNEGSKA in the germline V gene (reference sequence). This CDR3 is CSEASYNEQFF. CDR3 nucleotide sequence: TGCAGCGAAGCTTCATACAATGAGCAGTTCTTC.

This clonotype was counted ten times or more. CDR3 DNA: TGTGCCAGCAGTTTAACAGGGCTTCTCAACAATGAGCAGTTCTTC. It yields the protein CASSLTGLLNNEQFF. J is TRBJ2-1 and V is TRBV27; weak D call: TRBD1 (6 bases). Germline V gene lookup returns CDR1 MNHEY and CDR2 SMNVEV (reference sequence). CDR3 size: 15 residues. Trimming pared 2 bases from V and 5 bases from J, leaving 13 bases between.

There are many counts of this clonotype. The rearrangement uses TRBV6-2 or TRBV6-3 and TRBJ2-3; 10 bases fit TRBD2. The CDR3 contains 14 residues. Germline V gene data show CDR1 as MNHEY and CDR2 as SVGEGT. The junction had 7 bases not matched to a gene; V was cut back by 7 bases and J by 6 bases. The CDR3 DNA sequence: TGTGCCAGCAACCCACTAGCGGGAATCGATACGCAGTATTTT. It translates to CASNPLAGIDTQYF.

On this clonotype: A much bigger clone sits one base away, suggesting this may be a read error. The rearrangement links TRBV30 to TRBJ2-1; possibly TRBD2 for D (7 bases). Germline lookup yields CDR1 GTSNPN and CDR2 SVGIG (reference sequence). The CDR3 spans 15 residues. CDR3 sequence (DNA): TGTGCCTGGAGTCACGGAGGGGGGGCTTACAATGAGCAGCTCTTC. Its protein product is CAWSHGGGAYNEQLF.

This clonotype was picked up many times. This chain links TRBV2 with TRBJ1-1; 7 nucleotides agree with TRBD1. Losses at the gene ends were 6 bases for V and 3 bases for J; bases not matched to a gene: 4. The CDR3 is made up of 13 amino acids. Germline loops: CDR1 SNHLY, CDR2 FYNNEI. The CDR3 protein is CASSGTVYTEAFF. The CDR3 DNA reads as TGTGCCAGCAGCGGGACAGTTTACACTGAAGCTTTCTTT.

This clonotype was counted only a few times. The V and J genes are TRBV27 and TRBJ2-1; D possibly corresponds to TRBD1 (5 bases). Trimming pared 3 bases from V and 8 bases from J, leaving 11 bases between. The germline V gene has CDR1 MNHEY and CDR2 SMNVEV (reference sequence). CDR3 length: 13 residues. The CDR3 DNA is TGTGCCAGCAGTTTGCAGGGTTTCGATGAGCAGTTCTTC. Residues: CASSLQGFDEQFF.